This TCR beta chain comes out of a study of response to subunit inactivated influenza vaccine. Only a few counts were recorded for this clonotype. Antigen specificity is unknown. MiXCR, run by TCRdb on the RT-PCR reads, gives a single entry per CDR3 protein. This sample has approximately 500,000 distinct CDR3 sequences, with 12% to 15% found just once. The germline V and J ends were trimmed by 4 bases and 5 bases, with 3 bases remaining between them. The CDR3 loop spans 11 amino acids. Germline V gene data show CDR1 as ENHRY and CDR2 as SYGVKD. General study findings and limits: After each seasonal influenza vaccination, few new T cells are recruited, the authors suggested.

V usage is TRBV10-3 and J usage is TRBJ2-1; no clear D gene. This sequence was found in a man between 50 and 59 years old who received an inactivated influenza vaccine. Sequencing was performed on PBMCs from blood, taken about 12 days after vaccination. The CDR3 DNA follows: TGTGCCATCAGTGCGGACAATGAGCAGTTCTTC. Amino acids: CAISADNEQFF.